This TCR beta chain was profiled in a study of shared clonotypes between healthy human individuals. Study-level results: The low donor count limited represented genetic and exposure-history diversity. The sole specimen, blood, was sampled, and tissue repertoires likely differ.

Over several immunoSEQ plates, each subset's genomic DNA was distributed in even portions. The data were produced by immunoSEQ multiplex PCR, yet TCRdb's version contains in-frame clones alone and is incomplete. The sample shows roughly 510,000 clones, almost 80% of them seen only once. In its sample, this clone was seen once. Its matching antigen is unknown. The CDR3 runs to 15 residues. Germline CDR1 LNHDA, CDR2 SQIVND (reference sequence). V lost 0 bases and J lost 10, with 15 bases in between. Unsorted samples drew genomic DNA from approximately 87 million PBMCs. The sample taken for sequencing was PBMCs. This TCR was recovered from a woman between 40 and 55 years old in good health. Some clones in this sample may be carry-over from other donors' samples. The J gene is TRBJ1-4, the V gene TRBV19; tentative D call: TRBD1 (5 bases). This chain's CDR3 is CASSIDYGAGRKLFF. The CDR3, as DNA: TGTGCCAGTAGTATAGATTACGGGGCTGGGAGAAAACTGTTTTTT.